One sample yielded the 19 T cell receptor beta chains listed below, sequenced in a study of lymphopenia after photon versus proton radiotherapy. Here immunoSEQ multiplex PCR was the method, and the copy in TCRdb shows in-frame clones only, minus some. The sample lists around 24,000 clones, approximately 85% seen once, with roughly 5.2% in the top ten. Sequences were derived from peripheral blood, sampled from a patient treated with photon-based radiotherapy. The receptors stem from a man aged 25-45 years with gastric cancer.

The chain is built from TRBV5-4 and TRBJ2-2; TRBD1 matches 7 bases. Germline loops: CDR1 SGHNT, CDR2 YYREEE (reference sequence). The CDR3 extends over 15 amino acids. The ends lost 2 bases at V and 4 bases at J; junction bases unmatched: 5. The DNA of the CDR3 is TGTGCCAGCAGCTTATGGGACAGCCCCACCGGGGAGCTGTTTTTT. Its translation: CASSLWDSPTGELFF.

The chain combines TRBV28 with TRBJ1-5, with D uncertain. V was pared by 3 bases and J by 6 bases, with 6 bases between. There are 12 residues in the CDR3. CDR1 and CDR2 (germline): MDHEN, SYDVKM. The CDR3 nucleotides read TGTGCCAGCAGTTTGATTCTTCAGCCCCAGCATTTT. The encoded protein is CASSLILQPQHF. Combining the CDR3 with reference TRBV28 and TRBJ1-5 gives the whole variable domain DVKVTQSSRYLVKRTGEKVFLECVQDMDHENMFWYRQDPGLGLRLIYFSYDVKMKEKGDIPEGYSVSREKKERFSLILESASTNQTSMYLCASSLILQPQHFGDGTRLSIL.

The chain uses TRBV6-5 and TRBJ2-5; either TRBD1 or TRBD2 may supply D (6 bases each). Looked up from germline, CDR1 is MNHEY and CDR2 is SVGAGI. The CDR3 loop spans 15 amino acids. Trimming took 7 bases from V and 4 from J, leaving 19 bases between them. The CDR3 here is CASTQALGGGETQYF. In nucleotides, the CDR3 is TGTGCCAGCACCCAAGCATTAGGAGGGGGAGAGACCCAGTACTTC.

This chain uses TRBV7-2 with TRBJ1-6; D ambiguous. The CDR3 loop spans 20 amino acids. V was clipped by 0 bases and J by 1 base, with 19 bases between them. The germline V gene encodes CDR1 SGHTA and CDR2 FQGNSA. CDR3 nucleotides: TGTGCCAGCAGCTTAGCAGACCGCCAAACCTCAAGGTCCTATAATTCACCCCTCCACTTT. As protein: CASSLADRQTSRSYNSPLHF.

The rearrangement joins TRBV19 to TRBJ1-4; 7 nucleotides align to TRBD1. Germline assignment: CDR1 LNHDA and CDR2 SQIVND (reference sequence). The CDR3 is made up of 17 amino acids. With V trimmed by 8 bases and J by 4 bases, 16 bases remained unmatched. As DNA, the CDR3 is TGTGCCAGTTACAGGGGAGGTATCCTCAGCGGTAATGAAAAACTGTTTTTT. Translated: CASYRGGILSGNEKLFF.

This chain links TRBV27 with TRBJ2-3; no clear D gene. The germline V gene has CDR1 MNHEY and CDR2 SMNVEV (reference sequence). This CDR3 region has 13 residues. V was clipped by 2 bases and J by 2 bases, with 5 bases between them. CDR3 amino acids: CASSLTLTDTQYF. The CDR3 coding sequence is TGTGCCAGCAGTTTAACCCTCACAGATACGCAGTATTTT.

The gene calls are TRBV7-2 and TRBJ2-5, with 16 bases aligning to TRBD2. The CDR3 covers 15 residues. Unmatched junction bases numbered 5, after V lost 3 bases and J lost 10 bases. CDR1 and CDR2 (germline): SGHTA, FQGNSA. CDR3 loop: CASSFGTSGRGDQYF. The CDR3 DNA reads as TGTGCCAGCAGCTTCGGGACTAGCGGGAGGGGAGACCAGTACTTC.

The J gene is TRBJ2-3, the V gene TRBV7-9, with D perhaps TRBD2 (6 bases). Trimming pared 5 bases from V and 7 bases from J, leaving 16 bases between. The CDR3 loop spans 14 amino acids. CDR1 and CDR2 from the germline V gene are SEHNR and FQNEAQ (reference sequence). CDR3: CASSPTRSRYTQYF. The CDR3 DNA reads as TGTGCCAGCAGCCCGACTAGGTCTCGATATACGCAGTATTTT.

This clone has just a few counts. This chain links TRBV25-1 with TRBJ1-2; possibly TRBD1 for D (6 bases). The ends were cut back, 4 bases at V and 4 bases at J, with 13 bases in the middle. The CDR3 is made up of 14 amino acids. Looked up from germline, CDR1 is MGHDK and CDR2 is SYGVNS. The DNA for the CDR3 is TGTGCCAGCAGTGCTTCCCCGGGGGCCTATGGCTACACCTTC. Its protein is CASSASPGAYGYTF.

This chain's CDR3 is CASSLGGSYGANVLTF. The CDR3 coding sequence is TGCGCCAGCAGCTTGGGTGGATCCTATGGGGCCAACGTCCTGACTTTC. The V gene is TRBV5-1, the J gene TRBJ2-6; no reliable D call. CDR1 SGHRS and CDR2 YFSETQ come from the germline V gene. V lost 0 bases and J lost 3, with 10 bases in between. The CDR3 contains 16 residues.

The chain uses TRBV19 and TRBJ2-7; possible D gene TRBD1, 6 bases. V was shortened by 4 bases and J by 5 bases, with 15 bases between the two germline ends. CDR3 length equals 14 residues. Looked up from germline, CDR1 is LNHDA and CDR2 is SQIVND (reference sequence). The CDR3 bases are TGTGCCAGTAGTACCTATACAGGGTTCGACGAGCAGTACTTC. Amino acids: CASSTYTGFDEQYF.

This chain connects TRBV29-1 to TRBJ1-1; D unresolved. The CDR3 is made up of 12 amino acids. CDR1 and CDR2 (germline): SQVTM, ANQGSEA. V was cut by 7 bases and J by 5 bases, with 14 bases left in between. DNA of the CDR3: TGCAGCGCCCGGGGTACTCATACTGAAGCTTTCTTT. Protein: CSARGTHTEAFF. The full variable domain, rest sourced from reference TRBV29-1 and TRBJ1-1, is SAVISQKPSRDICQRGTSLTIQCQVDSQVTMMFWYRQQPGQSLTLIATANQGSEATYESGFVIDKFPISRPNLTFSTLTVSNMSPEDSSIYLCSARGTHTEAFFGQGTRLTVV.

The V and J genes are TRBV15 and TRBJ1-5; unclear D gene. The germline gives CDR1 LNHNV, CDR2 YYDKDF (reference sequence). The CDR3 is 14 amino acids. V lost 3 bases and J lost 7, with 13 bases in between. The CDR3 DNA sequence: TGTGCCACCAGCAGCGCGGAGGGAGAACAGCCCCAGCATTTT. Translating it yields CATSSAEGEQPQHF.

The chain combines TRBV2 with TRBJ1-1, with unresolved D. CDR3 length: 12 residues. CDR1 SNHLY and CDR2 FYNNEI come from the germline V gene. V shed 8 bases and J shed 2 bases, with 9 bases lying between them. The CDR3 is CASLVHNTEAFF. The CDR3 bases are TGTGCCAGCTTGGTACACAACACTGAAGCTTTCTTT.

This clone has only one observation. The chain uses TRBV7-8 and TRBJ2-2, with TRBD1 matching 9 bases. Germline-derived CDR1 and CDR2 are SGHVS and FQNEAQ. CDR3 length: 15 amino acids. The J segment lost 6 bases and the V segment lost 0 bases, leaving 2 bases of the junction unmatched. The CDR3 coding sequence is TGTGCCAGCAGCTTAGCTGACAGGGGGTCCGGGGAGCTGTTTTTT. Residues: CASSLADRGSGELFF.

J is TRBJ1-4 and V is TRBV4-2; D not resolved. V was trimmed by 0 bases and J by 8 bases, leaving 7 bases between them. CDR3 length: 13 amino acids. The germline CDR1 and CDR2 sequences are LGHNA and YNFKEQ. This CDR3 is CASSQDLREKLFF. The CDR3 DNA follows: TGTGCCAGCAGCCAAGATCTTCGGGAAAAACTGTTTTTT.

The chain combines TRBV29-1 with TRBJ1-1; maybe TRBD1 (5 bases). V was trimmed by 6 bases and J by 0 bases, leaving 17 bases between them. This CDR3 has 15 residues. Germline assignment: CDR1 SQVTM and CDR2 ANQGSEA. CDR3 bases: TGCAGCGTAACAATCCGGGACGGTATGAACACTGAAGCTTTCTTT. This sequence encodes CSVTIRDGMNTEAFF.

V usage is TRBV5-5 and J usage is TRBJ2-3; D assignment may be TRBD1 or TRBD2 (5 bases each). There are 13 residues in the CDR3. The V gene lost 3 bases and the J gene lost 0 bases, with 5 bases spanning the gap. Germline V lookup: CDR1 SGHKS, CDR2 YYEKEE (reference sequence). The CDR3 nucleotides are TGTGCCAGCAGCTGGGACAGCACAGATACGCAGTATTTT. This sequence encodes CASSWDSTDTQYF.

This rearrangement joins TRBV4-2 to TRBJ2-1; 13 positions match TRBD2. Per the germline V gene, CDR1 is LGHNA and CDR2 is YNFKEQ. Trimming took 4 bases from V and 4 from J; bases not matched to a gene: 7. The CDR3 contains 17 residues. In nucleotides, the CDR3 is TGTGCCAGCAGCCTCGGGACTAGCGGGGAGATATACAATGAGCAGTTCTTC. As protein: CASSLGTSGEIYNEQFF.